The clone carrying this TCR beta chain has at least ten counts. This record belongs to a study of blood T cells in healthy people across ages. Germline V CDR1 and CDR2: SQVTM, ANQGSEA. CDR3 size: 13 residues. The V segment lost 6 bases and the J segment 1 base; nucleotides outside the gene matches: 4. With a J-beta primer mix and a sample-barcoded 5' primer, a second PCR ran about 7 to 12 cycles. TCRdb recomputed calls from the 5' RACE reads with MiXCR, one row per CDR3 protein. The repertoire includes 870,000 or so distinct CDR3 sequences, around 26% of them detected once, and 17% sits in the top ten.

Sequenced material: blood. This clonotype was obtained from a woman over 75 in good health. V is TRBV29-1 and J is TRBJ1-1, with 8 bases that match TRBD1. The CDR3 here is CSVNRGGNTEAFF. DNA for the CDR3: TGCAGCGTAAACAGGGGGGGGAACACTGAAGCTTTCTTT.